Given below is one TCR beta chain in context. Its binding antigen is unknown. No base quality values were provided; no much bigger clone lies one nucleotide off. This specimen comes from a study of shared clonotypes between healthy human individuals (dated by TCRdb to 2018 to 2020). Looking at the study overall: Two women and a few men aged 18 to 49 years were included in the cohort. To increase sequencing depth and limit assay-specific biases, TCR repertoire library preparation and sequencing were carried out by different laboratories using diverse techniques. Per donor, three plates each were used for CD4 naive and CD4 memory, two for CD8 naive, and one for CD8 memory. The study deeply sequenced blood TCR repertoires of five healthy adults to estimate repertoire size and the extent of clonotype sharing between individuals. Per donor, leukapheresis produced somewhere between about 0.85 and 10 billion PBMCs.

The study at large found these results: Sampling was limited to blood, and TCR repertoires in tissue likely differ from TCR repertoires in blood. Incomplete sequencing was indicated by rarefaction of sorted-subset datasets, despite the large sequencing depth. Larger estimated clonotype richness was generally found for naive subsets than for memory subsets. Across four donors, around 5% of naive CD4, 3.5% of naive CD8, approximately 2.5% of memory CD4, and approximately 0.4% of memory CD8 clonotypes were shared. Compared with non-shared clonotypes, the clonotypes found in all four sorted-subset donors had higher generation probabilities. Because the study included a small number of donors, the genetic and exposure-history diversity represented was limited. Pairwise subsampling indicated that sequencing depth was expected to affect the degree of clonotype sharing among donors.

The donors were healthy, HIV-negative adults who had no recently reported acute infections or vaccinations. All donors were Caucasian adults living in Nashville, Tennessee, USA. CD4+ T cells were enriched by magnetic negative selection; naive cells were then positively selected on CD45RA, and the negative fraction formed the memory subset. Blood was obtained by leukapheresis, after which PBMCs were separated by Ficoll-Histopaque density gradient centrifugation and cryopreserved in liquid nitrogen vapor phase. Purity and quantity of every magnetically sorted T cell population were checked by analytical flow cytometry. From each sorted fraction, genomic DNA was isolated and quantified by UV absorbance on a Nanodrop 2000c. Using the deep immunoSEQ assay, multiplex PCR amplified TCR CDR3 regions from genomic DNA. For each cell subset, the extracted genomic DNA was distributed evenly across all wells of several immunoSEQ 96-well plates, and each plate served as one replicate. For sorted subsets, around 200 ng genomic DNA, equal to approximately 30,000 T cell genomes, was loaded into each replicate PCR. The purified libraries were quantified using a Qubit 3.0 fluorometer, sized with a Bioanalyzer 2100, and then quantified again using the KAPA Library Quantification kit. Every immunoSEQ 96-well plate was sequenced on a dedicated single-read 150-cycle Illumina NextSeq 550 flow cell. In the paper's pipeline: Because the immunoSEQ output held only junctional sequences and lacked quality scores, the filtering could not match the filtering applied to full-length reads. To assign V/J genes and CDR3, sequences were annotated against IMGT germline references using PyIR, a Python wrapper for IgBLAST v1.9. Reads were filtered out if the reads had weak V/J assignments (E-value above 1e-6), no CDR3, stop codons, out-of-frame junctions, or ambiguous translated residues. V3J clonotypes were defined by identical inferred V gene, J gene, and CDR3 amino acid sequence. Percentage overlap between repertoires was calculated by dividing the number of shared unique clonotypes by the size of the smaller repertoire. Repertoire richness was assessed with RTK rarefaction, the Chao1 estimator, and Recon v2.1 estimates of unobserved clonotypes. OLGA was used to compute generation probabilities for all TCRbeta clonotypes that the gDNA method yielded from a handful of donors. The table was pulled from immuneACCESS by TCRdb, which kept in-frame rearrangements only. Such tables lose some clones; where checked, under half of the loss comes from unresolved V genes, and the rest has no known cause. V and J calls and clone size are those listed in that table; D and trimming were worked out from the DNA. The sample profile shows about 670,000 clones; about 78% of them were found once. The ten largest clones capture 1.8% of the sample.

The sequence came from a woman under 40 in good health. Sequencing was carried out using memory CD4+ T cells sorted from blood. This specimen's cell subset or site label, interpreted: CD45RA-negative fraction.

Here the CDR3 is given as CASSLSYVGSATDTQYF. The sequenced DNA is TGTGCCAGCAGTTTATCTTATGTGGGGTCTGCCACAGATACGCAGTATTTT. The chain was built from TRBV27 and TRBJ2-3; the D gene cannot be named for sure. The trim is 0 bases for V and 2 bases for J, with a gap of 15 bases between the germline ends. CDR1 MNHEY and CDR2 SMNVEV are derived from the germline V gene (reference sequence). From its cysteine to its phenylalanine, the CDR3 spans 17 amino acids. Solely the CDR3 DNA is kept, with 51 bases framed from the first base.